The sample holds a few counts of the clone carrying this TCR beta chain. This CDR3 is built from 16 residues. V dropped 7 bases and J dropped 2; count of bases not matched to a gene: 11. Germline-derived CDR1 and CDR2 are LGHDT and YNNKEL (reference sequence). Semi-nested PCR with Nested Universal Primer A followed constant-region reverse priming of full-length variable regions. TCRdb re-called the 5' RACE reads through MiXCR, storing one row per CDR3 protein. The table includes about 64,000 distinct CDR3 sequences, roughly 23% detected once. The memory fraction was CD4+CD45RO+CD25- cells. The sequence was collected from a female donor with breast cancer. The chain joins TRBV3-1 to TRBJ2-3; the match to TRBD2 covers 8 bases. Sequencing input: memory CD4+ T cells sorted from a lymph node. The subset here: memory CD4+ T cells, CD4+CD45RO+CD25-. The CDR3: CASIIKGTSYTDTQYF. CDR3 in DNA: TGTGCCAGCATTATAAAGGGGACTAGTTACACAGATACGCAGTATTTT.